These 18 T cell receptor beta chains originate from one sample sequenced in a study of spatial heterogeneity in lung cancer. TCRdb fed the 5' RACE reads into MiXCR, producing one record per CDR3 protein. Of fewer than 50,000 distinct CDR3 sequences in the sample, about 10% were seen once. The time point is: blood at routine non-recurrence follow-up after resection. The specimen comprised PBMCs, sampled at follow-up. These receptors came from a female donor with early-stage non-small cell lung cancer.

This clonotype came up many times. This sequence joins TRBV7-2 and TRBJ2-3; 7 nucleotides line up with TRBD1. Per the germline V gene, CDR1 is SGHTA and CDR2 is FQGNSA. The CDR3 runs to 14 residues. V gave up 5 bases and J gave up 1 base; unmatched junction bases: 3. The chain's CDR3 is CASSRDRGTDTQYF. In nucleotides, the CDR3 is TGTGCCAGCAGCCGGGACAGAGGCACAGATACGCAGTATTTT.

The count of this clonotype is one. The chain has TRBV25-1 and TRBJ1-1; D gene unclear. The germline gives CDR1 MGHDK, CDR2 SYGVNS. V shed 7 bases and J shed 4 bases, with 7 bases lying between them. The CDR3 consists of 11 residues. Here the CDR3 reads CASIQPTEAFF. CDR3 DNA sequence: TGTGCCAGCATCCAACCCACTGAAGCTTTCTTT. Together with reference TRBV25-1 and TRBJ1-1, the CDR3 gives the full variable domain: EADIYQTPRYLVIGTGKKITLECSQTMGHDKMYWYQQDPGMELHLIHYSYGVNSTEKGDLSSESTVSRIRTEHFPLTLESARPSHTSQYLCASIQPTEAFFGQGTRLTVV.

The genes are TRBV9 and TRBJ1-2; D might be TRBD1 (5 bases). CDR1 and CDR2 from the germline V gene are SGDLS and YYNGEE. This CDR3 spans 14 amino acids. Trimming pared 2 bases from V and 4 bases from J, leaving 12 bases between. DNA of the CDR3: TGTGCCAGCAGCGTGGACTCAGGGTCCTATGGCTACACCTTC. Amino acid sequence: CASSVDSGSYGYTF. The entire variable domain, with the rest obtained from reference TRBV9 and TRBJ1-2, is as follows: DSGVTQTPKHLITATGQRVTLRCSPRSGDLSVYWYQQSLDQGLQFLIQYYNGEERAKGNILERFSAQQFPDLHSELNLSSLELGDSALYFCASSVDSGSYGYTFGSGTRLTVV.

This chain joins TRBV7-9 and TRBJ2-5; tentative D call: TRBD2 (6 bases). Germline V gene lookup returns CDR1 SEHNR and CDR2 FQNEAQ (reference sequence). V was trimmed by 3 bases and J by 5 bases, leaving 13 bases between them. This CDR3 is built from 14 residues. The CDR3 DNA reads TGTGCCAGCAGCTTGGACCCCCGGGAGGAGACCCAGTACTTC. Its protein product is CASSLDPREETQYF.

In this sample, this clonotype turned up a few times. The chain joins TRBV7-2 to TRBJ2-5; 9 nucleotides align to TRBD2. This CDR3 has 14 amino acids. With 3 bases clipped from V and 5 bases from J, the junction kept 4 bases outside the gene matches. Germline lookup yields CDR1 SGHTA and CDR2 FQGNSA. The CDR3 sequence: CASSFSGGGETQYF. The DNA for the CDR3 is TGTGCCAGCAGCTTTAGCGGGGGCGGGGAGACCCAGTACTTC.

The genes are TRBV7-8 and TRBJ2-2; a possible D gene is TRBD1 (5 bases). This CDR3 region has 16 residues. V lost 2 bases to trimming and J lost 6 bases, with 16 bases between them. The germline V gene encodes CDR1 SGHVS and CDR2 FQNEAQ. CDR3 loop: CASSLRRTWPPGELFF. DNA of the CDR3: TGTGCCAGCAGCTTACGGCGGACATGGCCCCCCGGGGAGCTGTTTTTT. The variable domain in full, with the rest retrieved from reference TRBV7-8 and TRBJ2-2, is GAGVSQSPRYKVAKRGQDVALRCDPISGHVSLFWYQQALGQGPEFLTYFQNEAQLDKSGLPSDRFFAERPEGSVSTLKIQRTQQEDSAVYLCASSLRRTWPPGELFFGEGSRLTVL.

The chain carries TRBV7-9 and TRBJ2-1; no definite D call. The germline gives CDR1 SEHNR, CDR2 FQNEAQ (reference sequence). The CDR3 runs 14 residues. The V gene lost 7 bases and the J gene lost 0 bases, with 10 bases spanning the gap. CDR3: CASIRVDSYNEQFF. CDR3 bases: TGTGCCAGCATACGAGTAGACTCCTACAATGAGCAGTTCTTC. The variable domain in full, with the rest retrieved from reference TRBV7-9 and TRBJ2-1, is DTGVSQNPRHKITKRGQNVTFRCDPISEHNRLYWYRQTLGQGPEFLTYFQNEAQLEKSRLLSDRFSAERPKGSFSTLEIQRTEQGDSAMYLCASIRVDSYNEQFFGPGTRLTVL.

This clonotype was seen a few times. CDR3 coding DNA: TGTGCCAGCAGCCGACTAGCCGGGGGGGATACCGGGGAGCTGTTTTTT. Translating gives CASSRLAGGDTGELFF. The genes are TRBV7-8 and TRBJ2-2; 8 bases agree with TRBD2. Germline assignment: CDR1 SGHVS and CDR2 FQNEAQ. J lost 5 bases, V lost 5 bases, and 10 bases had no gene match. This CDR3 contains 16 residues.

The chain uses TRBV5-6 and TRBJ2-5, with D hard to call. V was trimmed by 4 bases and J by 8 bases, leaving 12 bases between them. Per germline, CDR1 SGHDT and CDR2 YYEEEE. This CDR3 region has 12 residues. The CDR3 loop reads CASSPLERTQYF. The CDR3 region has the DNA TGTGCCAGCAGCCCGTTAGAGCGAACCCAGTACTTC. Full variable domain (remainder filled in from reference TRBV5-6 and TRBJ2-5): DAGVTQSPTHLIKTRGQQVTLRCSPKSGHDTVSWYQQALGQGPQFIFQYYEEEERQRGNFPDRFSGHQFPNYSSELNVNALLLGDSALYLCASSPLERTQYFGPGTRLLVL.

The chain has TRBV12-3 or TRBV12-4 and TRBJ2-1, with D hard to call. The CDR3 contains 14 residues. Deletions cut 5 bases from V and 6 bases from J, with 14 bases between. The CDR3 nucleotides read TGTGCCAGCAGTCCCCAGCCTGCTGCCAATGAGCAGTTCTTC. As protein: CASSPQPAANEQFF.

Many counts were recorded for this clonotype. The J gene is TRBJ1-6, the V gene TRBV20-1; D might be TRBD1 (5 bases). V was cut by 1 base and J by 9 bases, with 13 bases left in between. This CDR3 is built from 14 residues. Germline CDR1 is DFQATT and CDR2 is SNEGSKA (reference sequence). CDR3 sequence (DNA): TGCAGTGCTAGAGGTCCTCAGGGTGGTTCACCCCTCCACTTT. This gives the protein CSARGPQGGSPLHF.

This clonotype was counted ten times or more. V and J are TRBV29-1 and TRBJ2-3, with D perhaps TRBD1 (6 bases). Deletions cut 4 bases from V and 1 base from J, with 15 bases between. This CDR3 region has 15 residues. The germline V gene encodes CDR1 SQVTM and CDR2 ANQGSEA. The chain's CDR3 is CSVGGRGAGTDTQYF. For the CDR3, the DNA is TGCAGCGTTGGGGGCAGGGGCGCGGGCACAGATACGCAGTATTTT.

Regarding this clonotype: One end of the junction is discordant with germline, which a read error may explain. The genes are TRBV11-2 and TRBJ2-1; 8 bases fit TRBD1. Per germline, CDR1 SGHAT and CDR2 FQNNGV. The CDR3 length is 13 residues. CDR3 bases: TGTGCCAGCAGCTTCGACAGGGGCAATCAGCAGTTCTTC. This codes for CASSFDRGNQQFF.

The chain links TRBV11-2 to TRBJ2-1; D may correspond to TRBD1 or TRBD2 (6 bases each). Trimming shortened V by 1 base and J by 7 bases, and 11 bases separated the two germline ends. The CDR3 extends over 14 amino acids. Germline CDR1 SGHAT, CDR2 FQNNGV. CDR3 in amino acids: CASSLVRGRNEQFF. The DNA for the CDR3 is TGTGCCAGCAGCTTAGTCCGGGGGCGGAATGAGCAGTTCTTC.

In DNA, the CDR3 is TGTGCCAGCAGTGTGGGCAGGGAGGATGGCTACACCTTC. Residues: CASSVGREDGYTF. The chain couples TRBV2 to TRBJ1-2; tentative D call: TRBD1 (5 bases). Trimming stripped 4 bases from V and 6 bases from J, with 12 bases between. The CDR3 loop spans 13 amino acids. Per germline, CDR1 SNHLY and CDR2 FYNNEI.

This clonotype showed up many times. The genes are TRBV7-6 and TRBJ1-5; 8 positions match TRBD1. V shed 3 bases, J shed 7 bases, and the junction held 8 bases outside the gene matches. Germline V gene sequence: CDR1 SGHVS, CDR2 FNYEAQ. The CDR3 totals 15 residues. The DNA of the CDR3 is TGTGCCAGCAGCTTGCAACCGGGACAGGAACAGCCCCAGCATTTT. Protein product: CASSLQPGQEQPQHF.

This clonotype was recorded at least ten times. The rearrangement links TRBV30 to TRBJ2-5; D gene uncertain. CDR3 length: 11 amino acids. Trimming left V 4 bases short and J 3 bases short, with 6 bases between. Germline CDR1 is GTSNPN and CDR2 is SVGIG (reference sequence). CDR3 nucleotides: TGTGCCTGGAAGAAAGAAGAGACCCAGTACTTC. Residues: CAWKKEETQYF.

Here the CDR3 reads CAWMAGNQETQYF. CDR3 in DNA: TGTGCCTGGATGGCGGGGAATCAAGAGACCCAGTACTTC. This chain connects TRBV30 to TRBJ2-5, with D perhaps TRBD2 (6 bases). Trimming pared 4 bases from V and 2 bases from J, leaving 11 bases between. Germline loops: CDR1 GTSNPN, CDR2 SVGIG (reference sequence). The CDR3 runs to 13 residues.